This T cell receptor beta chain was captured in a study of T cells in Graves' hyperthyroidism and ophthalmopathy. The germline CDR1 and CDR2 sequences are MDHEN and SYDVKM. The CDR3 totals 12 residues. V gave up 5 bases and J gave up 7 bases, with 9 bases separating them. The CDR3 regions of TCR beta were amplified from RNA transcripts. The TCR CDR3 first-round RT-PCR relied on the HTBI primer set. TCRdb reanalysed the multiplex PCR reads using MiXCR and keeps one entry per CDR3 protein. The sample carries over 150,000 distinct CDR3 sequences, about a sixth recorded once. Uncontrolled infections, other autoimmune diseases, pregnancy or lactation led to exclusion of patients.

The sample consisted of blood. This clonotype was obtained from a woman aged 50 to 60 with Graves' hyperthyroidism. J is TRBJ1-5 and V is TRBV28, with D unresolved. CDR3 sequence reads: CASSPPMQPQHF. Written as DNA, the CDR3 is TGTGCCAGCAGTCCCCCCATGCAGCCCCAGCATTTT.